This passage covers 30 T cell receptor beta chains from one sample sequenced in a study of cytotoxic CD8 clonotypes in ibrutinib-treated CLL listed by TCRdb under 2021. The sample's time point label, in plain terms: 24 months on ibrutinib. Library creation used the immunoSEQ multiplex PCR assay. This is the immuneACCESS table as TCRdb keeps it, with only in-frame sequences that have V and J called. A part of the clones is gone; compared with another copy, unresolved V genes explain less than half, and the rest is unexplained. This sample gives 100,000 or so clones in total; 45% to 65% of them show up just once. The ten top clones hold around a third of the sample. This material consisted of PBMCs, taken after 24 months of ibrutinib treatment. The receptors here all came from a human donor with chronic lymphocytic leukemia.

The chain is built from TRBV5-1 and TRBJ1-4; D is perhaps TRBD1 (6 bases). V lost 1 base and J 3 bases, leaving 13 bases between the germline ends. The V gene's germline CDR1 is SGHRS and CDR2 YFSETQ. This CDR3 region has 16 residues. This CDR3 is CASSLTGLGANEKLFF. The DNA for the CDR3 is TGCGCCAGCAGCTTGACAGGGCTGGGGGCTAATGAAAAACTGTTTTTT.

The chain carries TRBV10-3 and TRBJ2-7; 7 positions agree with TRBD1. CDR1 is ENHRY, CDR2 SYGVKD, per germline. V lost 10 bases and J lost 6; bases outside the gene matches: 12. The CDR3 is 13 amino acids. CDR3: CASRPEGGAEQYF. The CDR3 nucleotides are TGTGCCAGCAGACCTGAAGGGGGCGCCGAGCAGTACTTC.

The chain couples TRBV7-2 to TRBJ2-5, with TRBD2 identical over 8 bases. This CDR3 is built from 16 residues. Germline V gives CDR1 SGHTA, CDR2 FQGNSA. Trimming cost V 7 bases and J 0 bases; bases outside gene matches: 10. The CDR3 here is CASTGGLAGNQETQYF. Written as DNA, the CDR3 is TGTGCCAGCACTGGGGGGCTAGCGGGTAACCAAGAGACCCAGTACTTC.

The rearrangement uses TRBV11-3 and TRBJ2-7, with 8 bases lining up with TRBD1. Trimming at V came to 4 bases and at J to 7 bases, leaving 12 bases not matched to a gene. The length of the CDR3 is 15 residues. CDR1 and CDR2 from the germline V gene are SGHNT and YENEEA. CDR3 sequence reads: CASSYDQGAGWEQYF. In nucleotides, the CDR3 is TGTGCCAGCAGCTATGACCAGGGGGCAGGATGGGAGCAGTACTTC.

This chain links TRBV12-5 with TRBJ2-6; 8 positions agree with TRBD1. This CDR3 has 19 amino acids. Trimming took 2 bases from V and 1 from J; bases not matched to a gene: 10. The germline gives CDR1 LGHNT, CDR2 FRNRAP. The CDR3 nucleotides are TGTGCTAGTGGTTTGAGGGACAGGCAGACCTTTTCTGGGGCCAACGTCCTGACTTTC. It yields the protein CASGLRDRQTFSGANVLTF. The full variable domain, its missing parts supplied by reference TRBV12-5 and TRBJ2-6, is DARVTQTPRHKVTEMGQEVTMRCQPILGHNTVFWYRQTMMQGLELLAYFRNRAPLDDSGMPKDRFSAEMPDATLATLKIQPSEPRDSAVYFCASGLRDRQTFSGANVLTFGAGSRLTVL.

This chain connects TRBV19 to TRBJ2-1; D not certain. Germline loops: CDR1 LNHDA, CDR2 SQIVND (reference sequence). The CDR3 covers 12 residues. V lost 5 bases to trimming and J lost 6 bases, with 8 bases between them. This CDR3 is CASSGPGNEQFF. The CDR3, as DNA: TGTGCCAGTAGTGGTCCTGGCAATGAGCAGTTCTTC.

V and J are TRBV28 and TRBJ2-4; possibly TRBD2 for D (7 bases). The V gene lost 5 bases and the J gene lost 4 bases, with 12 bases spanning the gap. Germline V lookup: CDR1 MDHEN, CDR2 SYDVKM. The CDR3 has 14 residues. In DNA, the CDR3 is TGTGCCAGCAGTGGCGGGGGCTCTAAAAACATTCAGTACTTC. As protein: CASSGGGSKNIQYF.

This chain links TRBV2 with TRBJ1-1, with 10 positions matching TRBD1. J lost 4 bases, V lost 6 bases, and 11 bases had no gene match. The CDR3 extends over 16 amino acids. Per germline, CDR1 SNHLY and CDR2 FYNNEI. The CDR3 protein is CASRAGTGASGTEAFF. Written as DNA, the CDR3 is TGTGCCAGCAGAGCCGGGACAGGGGCCTCCGGCACTGAAGCTTTCTTT.

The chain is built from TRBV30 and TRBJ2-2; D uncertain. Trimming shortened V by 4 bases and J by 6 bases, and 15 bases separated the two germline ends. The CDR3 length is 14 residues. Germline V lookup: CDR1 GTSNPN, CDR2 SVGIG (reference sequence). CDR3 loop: CAWKHRIFSGELFF. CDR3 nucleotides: TGTGCCTGGAAACATCGGATCTTCTCCGGGGAGCTGTTTTTT.

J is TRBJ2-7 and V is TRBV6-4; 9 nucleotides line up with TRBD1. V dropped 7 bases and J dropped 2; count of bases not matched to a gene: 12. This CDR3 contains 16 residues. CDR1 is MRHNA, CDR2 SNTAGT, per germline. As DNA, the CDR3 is TGTGCCAGCAAGAGGAGTGGGGGACAGGGACCCTACGAGCAGTACTTC. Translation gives CASKRSGGQGPYEQYF.

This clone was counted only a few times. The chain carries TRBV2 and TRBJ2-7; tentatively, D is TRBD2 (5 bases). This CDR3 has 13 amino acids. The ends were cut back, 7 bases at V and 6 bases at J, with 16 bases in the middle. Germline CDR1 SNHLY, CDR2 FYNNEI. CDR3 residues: CASIDQWRVEQYF. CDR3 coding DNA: TGTGCCAGCATCGACCAATGGCGGGTCGAGCAGTACTTC.

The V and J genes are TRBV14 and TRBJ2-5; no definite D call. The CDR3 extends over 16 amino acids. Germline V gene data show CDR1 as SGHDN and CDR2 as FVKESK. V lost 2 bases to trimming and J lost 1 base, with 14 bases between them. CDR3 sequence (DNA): TGTGCCAGCAGCCAATTTGGGAAAAGGAGCCAAGAGACCCAGTACTTC. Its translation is CASSQFGKRSQETQYF. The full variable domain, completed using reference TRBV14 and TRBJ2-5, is EAGVTQFPSHSVIEKGQTVTLRCDPISGHDNLYWYRRVMGKEIKFLLHFVKESKQDESGMPNNRFLAERTGGTYSTLKVQPAELEDSGVYFCASSQFGKRSQETQYFGPGTRLLVL.

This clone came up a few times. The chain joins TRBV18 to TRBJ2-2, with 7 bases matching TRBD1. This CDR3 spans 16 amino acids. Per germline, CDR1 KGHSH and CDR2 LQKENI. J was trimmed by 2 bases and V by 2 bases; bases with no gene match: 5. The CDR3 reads CASSPSDRVNTGELFF. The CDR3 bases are TGTGCCAGCTCACCATCTGACAGGGTAAACACCGGGGAGCTGTTTTTT.

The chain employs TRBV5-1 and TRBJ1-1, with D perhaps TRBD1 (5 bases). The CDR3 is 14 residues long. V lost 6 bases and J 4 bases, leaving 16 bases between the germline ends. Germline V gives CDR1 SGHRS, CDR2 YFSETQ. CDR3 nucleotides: TGCGCCAGCACCTCAGGGTTCACTGGCACTGAAGCTTTCTTT. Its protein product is CASTSGFTGTEAFF.

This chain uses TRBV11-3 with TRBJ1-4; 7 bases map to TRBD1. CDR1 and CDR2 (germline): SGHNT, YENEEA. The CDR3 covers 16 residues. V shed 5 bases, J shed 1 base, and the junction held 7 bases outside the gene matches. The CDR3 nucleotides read TGTGCCAGCAGCGCCAGACAGGGCGGAACTAATGAAAAACTGTTTTTT. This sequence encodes CASSARQGGTNEKLFF.

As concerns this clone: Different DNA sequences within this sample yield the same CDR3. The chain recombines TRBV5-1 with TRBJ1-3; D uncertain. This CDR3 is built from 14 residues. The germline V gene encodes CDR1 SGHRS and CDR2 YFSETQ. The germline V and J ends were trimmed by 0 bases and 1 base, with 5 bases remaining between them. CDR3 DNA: TGCGCCAGCAGCTTGGAAGGGTCTGGAAACACCATATATTTT. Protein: CASSLEGSGNTIYF.

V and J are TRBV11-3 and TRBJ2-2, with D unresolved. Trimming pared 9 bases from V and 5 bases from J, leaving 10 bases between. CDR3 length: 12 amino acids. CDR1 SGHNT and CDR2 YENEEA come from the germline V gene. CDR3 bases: TGTGCCAGTGAGTTGGGGACCGGGGAGCTGTTTTTT. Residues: CASELGTGELFF.

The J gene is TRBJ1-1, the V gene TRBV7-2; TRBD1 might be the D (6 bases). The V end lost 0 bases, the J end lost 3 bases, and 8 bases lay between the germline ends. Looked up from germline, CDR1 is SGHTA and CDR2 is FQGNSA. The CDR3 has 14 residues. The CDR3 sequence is CASSLAGGHTEAFF. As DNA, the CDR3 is TGTGCCAGCAGCTTAGCCGGGGGGCACACTGAAGCTTTCTTT.

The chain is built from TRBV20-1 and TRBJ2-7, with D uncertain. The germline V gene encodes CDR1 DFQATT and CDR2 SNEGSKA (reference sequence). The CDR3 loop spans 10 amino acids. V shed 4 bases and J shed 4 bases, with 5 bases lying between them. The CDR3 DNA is TGCAGTGCTAAGGCGTACGAGCAGTACTTC. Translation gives CSAKAYEQYF.

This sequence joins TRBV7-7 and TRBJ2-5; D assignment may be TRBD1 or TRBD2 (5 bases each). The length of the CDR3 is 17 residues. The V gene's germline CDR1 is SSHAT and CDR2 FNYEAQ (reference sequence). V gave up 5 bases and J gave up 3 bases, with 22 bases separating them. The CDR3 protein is CASSDSGTYGKEETQYF. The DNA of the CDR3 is TGTGCCAGCAGCGACTCCGGGACCTACGGGAAGGAAGAGACCCAGTACTTC.

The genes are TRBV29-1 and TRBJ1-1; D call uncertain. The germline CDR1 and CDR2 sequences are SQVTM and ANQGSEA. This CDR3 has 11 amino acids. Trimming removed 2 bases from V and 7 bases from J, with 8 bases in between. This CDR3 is CSVEFRVEAFF. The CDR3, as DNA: TGCAGCGTTGAATTCCGCGTTGAAGCTTTCTTT.

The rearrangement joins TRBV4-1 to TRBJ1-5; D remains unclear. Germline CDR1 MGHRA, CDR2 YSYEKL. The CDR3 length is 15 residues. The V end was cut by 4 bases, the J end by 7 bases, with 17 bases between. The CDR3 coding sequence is TGCGCCAGCAGCCCAGATGTGGGTTTGGGGCAGCCCCAGCATTTT. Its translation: CASSPDVGLGQPQHF.

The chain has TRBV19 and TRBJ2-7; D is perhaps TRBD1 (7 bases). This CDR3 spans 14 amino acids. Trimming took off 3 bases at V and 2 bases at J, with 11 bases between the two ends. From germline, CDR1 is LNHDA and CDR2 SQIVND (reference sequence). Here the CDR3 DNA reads TGTGCCAGTAGTATCCAGGGGGAGGCCTACGAGCAGTACTTC. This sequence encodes CASSIQGEAYEQYF. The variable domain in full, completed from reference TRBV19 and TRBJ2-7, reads DGGITQSPKYLFRKEGQNVTLSCEQNLNHDAMYWYRQDPGQGLRLIYYSQIVNDFQKGDIAEGYSVSREKKESFPLTVTSAQKNPTAFYLCASSIQGEAYEQYFGPGTRLTVT.

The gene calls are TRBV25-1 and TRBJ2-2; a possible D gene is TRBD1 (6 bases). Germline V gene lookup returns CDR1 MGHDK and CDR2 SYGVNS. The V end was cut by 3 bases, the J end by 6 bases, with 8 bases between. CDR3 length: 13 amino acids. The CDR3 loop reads CASSDGGSGELFF. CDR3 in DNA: TGTGCCAGCAGTGATGGGGGCTCCGGGGAGCTGTTTTTT.

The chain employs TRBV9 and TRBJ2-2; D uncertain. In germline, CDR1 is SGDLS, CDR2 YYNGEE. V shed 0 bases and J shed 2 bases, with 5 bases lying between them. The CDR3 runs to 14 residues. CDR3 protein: CASSVVGNTGELFF. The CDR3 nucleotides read TGTGCCAGCAGCGTAGTGGGTAACACCGGGGAGCTGTTTTTT.

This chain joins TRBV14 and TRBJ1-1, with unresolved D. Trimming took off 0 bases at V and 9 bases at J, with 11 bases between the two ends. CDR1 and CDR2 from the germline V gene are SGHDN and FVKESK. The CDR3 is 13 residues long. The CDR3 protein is CASSQDRNTQAFF. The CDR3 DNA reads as TGTGCCAGCAGCCAAGATAGGAACACACAAGCTTTCTTT.

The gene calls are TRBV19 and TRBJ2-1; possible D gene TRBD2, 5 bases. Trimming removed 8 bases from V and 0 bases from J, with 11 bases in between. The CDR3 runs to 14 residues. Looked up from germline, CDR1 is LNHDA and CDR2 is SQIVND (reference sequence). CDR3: CASSLGSSYNEQFF. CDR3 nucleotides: TGTGCCAGTTCCCTTGGGAGCTCCTACAATGAGCAGTTCTTC.

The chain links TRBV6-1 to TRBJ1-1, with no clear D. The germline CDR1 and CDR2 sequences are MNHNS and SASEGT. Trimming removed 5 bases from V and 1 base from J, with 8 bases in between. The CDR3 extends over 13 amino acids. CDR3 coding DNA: TGTGCCAGCAGTATTAAACCGAACACTGAAGCTTTCTTT. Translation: CASSIKPNTEAFF.

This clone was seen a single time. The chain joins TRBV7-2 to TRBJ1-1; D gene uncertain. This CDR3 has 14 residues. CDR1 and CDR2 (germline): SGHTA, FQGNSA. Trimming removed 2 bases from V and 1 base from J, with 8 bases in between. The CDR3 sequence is CASSLWIANTEAFF. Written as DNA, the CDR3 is TGTGCCAGCAGCTTATGGATCGCGAACACTGAAGCTTTCTTT.

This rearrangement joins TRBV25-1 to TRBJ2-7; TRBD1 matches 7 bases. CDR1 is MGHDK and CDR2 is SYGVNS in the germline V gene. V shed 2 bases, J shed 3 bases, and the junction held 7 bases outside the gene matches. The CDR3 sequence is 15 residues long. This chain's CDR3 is CASSERQGDLYEQYF. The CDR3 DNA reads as TGTGCCAGCAGTGAAAGGCAGGGGGACCTCTACGAGCAGTACTTC.